This is a list of T cell receptor beta chains from one sample in a study of blood T cell repertoires in COVID-19. Using immunoSEQ multiplex PCR, the repertoire was profiled, and TCRdb retains in-frame clones only, with some absent. This sample has about 260,000 clones; more than 75% occur once, and the top ten carry roughly 2%. Material for sequencing was PBMCs or T cells enriched from blood (not recorded which). All receptors derive from a woman in her forties or fifties who had recovered from COVID-19. Each CDR3 is given with its conserved first and last residue. The D gene is left open where the match is weak. Clone size is shown for a subset of rows, as once, few, many or a class of expanded clone.

abundance	v_gene	d_gene	j_gene	CDR3nt	CDR3aa
once	TRBV13	TRBD1	TRBJ2-2	TGTGCCAGCCTACAGGGGATCACCGGGGAGCTGTTTTTT	CASLQGITGELFF
-	TRBV6-4	-	TRBJ2-1	TGTGCCAGCAGTGACACGAAGAGGCGGGCCTCTTTCCATGAGCAGTTCTTC	CASSDTKRRASFHEQFF
-	TRBV7-2	TRBD2	TRBJ2-1	TGTGCCAGCAGCTTAGTTAGCGCCGGACTAGGGTACAATGAGCAGTTCTTC	CASSLVSAGLGYNEQFF
many	TRBV13	TRBD2	TRBJ2-7	TGTGCCAGCAGCCCTAGCGGGAGTGGCCCCTACGAGCAGTACTTC	CASSPSGSGPYEQYF
-	TRBV7-8	TRBD1	TRBJ1-2	TGTGCCAGCAGCTTAAGGCGGGACAGAAACTATGGCTACACCTTC	CASSLRRDRNYGYTF
few	TRBV3-1/TRBV3-2	-	TRBJ1-5	TGTGCCAGCAGCCAAGATTCGGGAAGAGGTCAGCCCCAGCATTTT	CASSQDSGRGQPQHF
-	TRBV4-1	-	TRBJ1-1	TGCGCCAGCAGCCAAGGTCTTCTCAGAATGAACACTGAAGCTTTCTTT	CASSQGLLRMNTEAFF
-	TRBV28	TRBD1	TRBJ1-1	TGTGCCAGCAGTAACAGGGGCGGGCACACTGAAGCTTTCTTT	CASSNRGGHTEAFF
few	TRBV6-4	-	TRBJ1-5	TGTGCCAGCACCTGGGGAGGGGGTAGCAATCAGCCCCAGCATTTT	CASTWGGGSNQPQHF
-	TRBV9	TRBD2	TRBJ2-5	TGTGCCAGCAGCGTAGAGGCTAGCGGGGCCCAAGAGACCCAGTACTTC	CASSVEASGAQETQYF
-	TRBV5-1	TRBD1	TRBJ1-1	TGCGCCAGCAGCTTGAACAGGGGGCTGAACACTGAAGCTTTCTTT	CASSLNRGLNTEAFF
-	TRBV27	TRBD2	TRBJ2-7	TGTGCCAGCAGTTCGACTAGCGTAAGTCCCTACGAGCAGTACTTC	CASSSTSVSPYEQYF
once	TRBV10-1	TRBD1	TRBJ2-1	TGCGCCAGCAGTCGTCCCGGGACAGGGAGAGGTGAGCAGTTCTTC	CASSRPGTGRGEQFF
-	TRBV9	TRBD2	TRBJ2-1	TGTGCCAGCAGCACCCCTAGCGGAAGCTCCTACAATGAGCAGTTCTTC	CASSTPSGSSYNEQFF
-	TRBV11-2	TRBD1	TRBJ2-2	TGTGCCAGCAGCCGGACAGGGGGCTCCGGGGAGCTGTTTTTT	CASSRTGGSGELFF
-	TRBV3-1/TRBV3-2	-	TRBJ2-5	TGTGCCAGCAGCCAAGCGCAGGGTCAAGAGACCCAGTACTTC	CASSQAQGQETQYF
-	TRBV5-1	-	TRBJ1-1	TGCGCCAGCAGCCCCACCAGGGGAATGAACACTGAAGCTTTCTTT	CASSPTRGMNTEAFF
-	TRBV11-2	-	TRBJ1-1	TGTGCCAGCAGCCCGCAGGGTCAAGTTGAAGCTTTCTTT	CASSPQGQVEAFF
-	TRBV7-2	-	TRBJ2-7	TGTGCCAGCAGCCTAAAGGCGGCGGACTACGAGCAGTACTTC	CASSLKAADYEQYF
-	TRBV7-8	-	TRBJ2-2	TGTGCCAGCAGCTTAGCTCGGGCGGGCTCCGGGGAGCTGTTTTTT	CASSLARAGSGELFF
-	TRBV6-2/TRBV6-3	TRBD1	TRBJ1-5	TGTGCCAGCAGTTCCCTTAAGACAGGGGAATTCCCGGGCAATCAGCCCCAGCATTTT	CASSSLKTGEFPGNQPQHF
-	TRBV6-2/TRBV6-3	TRBD1	TRBJ1-2	TGTGCCACCAGCGAGGGGGCTTGGGGCTACACCTTC	CATSEGAWGYTF
-	TRBV19	-	TRBJ2-4	TGTGCCGGAGGGGGGGGCAACATTCAGTACTTC	CAGGGGNIQYF
-	TRBV7-9	-	TRBJ1-4	TGTGCCAGCAGCCCCTCGCTGGAGGGCTCGGAAAAACTGTTTTTT	CASSPSLEGSEKLFF
-	TRBV3-1/TRBV3-2	-	TRBJ2-7	TGTGCCAGCAGCCAGAACCCAGGGGAATCCTACGAGCAGTACTTC	CASSQNPGESYEQYF
-	TRBV10-3	TRBD2	TRBJ2-5	TGTGCCATCAGTGAAAGGACTAGCGGGAGAGAGACCCAGTACTTC	CAISERTSGRETQYF
-	TRBV11-2	TRBD1	TRBJ2-5	TGTGCCAGCAGCTGGGACAGGGGGTGGGGGGAGACCCAGTACTTC	CASSWDRGWGETQYF
-	TRBV6-5	-	TRBJ2-1	TGTGCCAGCAGTCTGCGGGTGCCGTGGGGCAATGAGCAGTTCTTC	CASSLRVPWGNEQFF
-	TRBV3-1/TRBV3-2	-	TRBJ1-1	TGTGCCAGCAGGGGGGGGACTGAAGCTTTCTTT	CASRGGTEAFF
-	TRBV2	TRBD1	TRBJ1-2	TGTGCCAGCAGTGTGGGCAGGGGGCGGCGTAAGGGCTACACCTTC	CASSVGRGRRKGYTF
few	TRBV7-8	-	TRBJ1-5	TGTGCCAGCAGCTTAGCGCTTTCAGGGTCCTCACAAAATCAGCCCCAGCATTTT	CASSLALSGSSQNQPQHF
-	TRBV2	TRBD1	TRBJ2-5	TGTGCCAGCAGTACCGGGACAGGGGAAGAGACCCAGTACTTC	CASSTGTGEETQYF
-	TRBV11-2	-	TRBJ1-2	TGTGCCAGCAGCTTAGATCGGGTGGAGAACTATGGCTACACCTTC	CASSLDRVENYGYTF
-	TRBV3-1/TRBV3-2	-	TRBJ1-1	TGTGCCAGCAGCCCACGACAGAATTTTATGCCTGAAGCTTTCTTT	CASSPRQNFMPEAFF
-	TRBV11-2	-	TRBJ1-1	TGTGCCAGCAGCTTAAGGGCCGGGGGACGGCTGGTGAACACTGAAGCTTTCTTT	CASSLRAGGRLVNTEAFF
-	TRBV4-1	TRBD2	TRBJ2-3	TGCGCCAGCAGCCAAGGGGTCCTAGCGGGAGCAGATACGCAGTATTTT	CASSQGVLAGADTQYF
-	TRBV19	TRBD2	TRBJ2-3	TGTGCCAGTAGTACACTAGCGGGGAGCCCAGATACGCAGTATTTT	CASSTLAGSPDTQYF
-	TRBV4-3	TRBD1	TRBJ1-5	TGCGCCAGCAGCCTGGACAGGGAAATCCAGCCCCAGCATTTT	CASSLDREIQPQHF
-	TRBV5-1	-	TRBJ2-7	TGCGCCAGCAGCTTGGGGGCAGTCCGGAACGAGCAGTACTTC	CASSLGAVRNEQYF
-	TRBV30	-	TRBJ2-5	TGTGCCTGGAGTGTTGCAGGACAAGAGACCCAGTACTTC	CAWSVAGQETQYF
-	TRBV5-1	-	TRBJ2-5	TGCGCCAGCAGCTTTTATGCGTCGGGGGAGACCCAGTACTTC	CASSFYASGETQYF
once	TRBV30	TRBD2	TRBJ2-3	TGTGCCTGGAGGTGGACTAGCGGCACAGATACGCAGTATTTT	CAWRWTSGTDTQYF
-	TRBV27	-	TRBJ2-1	TGTGCCAGCAGTTCGACCCCCGGGAATGAGCAGTTCTTC	CASSSTPGNEQFF
-	TRBV7-9	TRBD1	TRBJ2-3	TGTGCCAGCAGCAGAGAACAGGGGGGAAGCACAGATACGCAGTATTTT	CASSREQGGSTDTQYF